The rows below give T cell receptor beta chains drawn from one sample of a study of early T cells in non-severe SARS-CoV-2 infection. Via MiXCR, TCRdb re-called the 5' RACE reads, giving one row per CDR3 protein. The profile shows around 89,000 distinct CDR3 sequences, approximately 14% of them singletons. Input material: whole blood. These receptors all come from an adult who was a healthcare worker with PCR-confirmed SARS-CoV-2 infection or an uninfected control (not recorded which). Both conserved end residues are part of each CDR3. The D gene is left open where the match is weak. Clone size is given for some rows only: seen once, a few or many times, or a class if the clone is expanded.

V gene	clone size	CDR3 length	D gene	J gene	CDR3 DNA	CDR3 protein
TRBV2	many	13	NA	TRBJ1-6	TGTGCCAGCACAGAACTCCCTAATTCACCCCTCCACTTT	CASTELPNSPLHF
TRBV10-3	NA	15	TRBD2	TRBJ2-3	TGTGCCACCAATAGCGGGGGGACTAGCACAGATACGCAGTATTTT	CATNSGGTSTDTQYF
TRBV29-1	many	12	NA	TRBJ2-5	TGCAGCGCCCTAGAGCTCCAAGAGACCCAGTACTTC	CSALELQETQYF
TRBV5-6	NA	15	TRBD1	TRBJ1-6	TGTGCCAGCAGCCCGGGGACAGGGTTAAATTCACCCCTCCACTTT	CASSPGTGLNSPLHF
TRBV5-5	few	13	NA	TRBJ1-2	TGTGCCAGCAGCTCGCGTACAGGAGTCGGCTACACCTTC	CASSSRTGVGYTF
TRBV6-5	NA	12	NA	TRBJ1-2	TGTGCCAGCAAGGGGGACATCGATGGCTACACCTTC	CASKGDIDGYTF
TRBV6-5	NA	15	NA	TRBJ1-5	TGTGCCAGCAGCCCATTGGGGAATAGCAATCAGCCCCAGCATTTT	CASSPLGNSNQPQHF
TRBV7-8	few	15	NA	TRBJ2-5	TGTGCCAGCAGCTTACACCGGGGGCTCTTAGAGACCCAGTACTTC	CASSLHRGLLETQYF
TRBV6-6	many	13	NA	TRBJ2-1	TGTGCCAGCAGTTCAACAGACTACAATGAGCAGTTCTTC	CASSSTDYNEQFF
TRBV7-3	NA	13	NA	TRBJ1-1	TGTGCCAGCAGCGGACGAGTGGACACTGAAGCTTTCTTT	CASSGRVDTEAFF
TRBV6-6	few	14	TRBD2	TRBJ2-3	TGTGCCAGCACCTCGACTAGCCTCACCGATACGCAGTATTTT	CASTSTSLTDTQYF
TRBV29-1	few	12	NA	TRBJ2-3	TGCAGCGTCGTCCGGGGCACAGATACGCAGTATTTT	CSVVRGTDTQYF
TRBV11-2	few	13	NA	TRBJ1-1	TGTGCCAGCAGCCAGGGTCGGAACACTGAAGCTTTCTTT	CASSQGRNTEAFF
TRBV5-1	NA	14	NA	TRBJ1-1	TGCGCCAGCAGCTTGGGCAGTGAGAACACTGAAGCTTTCTTT	CASSLGSENTEAFF
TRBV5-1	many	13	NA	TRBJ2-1	TGCGCCAGCAGCTTTCAGTCCTACAATGAGCAGTTCTTC	CASSFQSYNEQFF
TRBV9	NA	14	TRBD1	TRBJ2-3	TGTGCCAGCAGGGACCAGGGGGCGCAAGATACGCAGTATTTT	CASRDQGAQDTQYF
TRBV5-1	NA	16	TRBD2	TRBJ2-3	TGCGCCAGCAGCAAGAACCTAGCGGGAAGCACAGATACGCAGTATTTT	CASSKNLAGSTDTQYF
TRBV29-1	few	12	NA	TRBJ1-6	TGCAGCGTTTCGATAGGGGATTCACCCCTCCACTTT	CSVSIGDSPLHF
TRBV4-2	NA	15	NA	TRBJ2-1	TGTGCCAGCAGCCAAGAGACGGGTTCTTACAATGAGCAGTTCTTC	CASSQETGSYNEQFF
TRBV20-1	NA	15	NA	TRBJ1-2	TGCAGTGCTAGAGATTCTCCGACGGGGGCGGGAGGCTACACCTTC	CSARDSPTGAGGYTF
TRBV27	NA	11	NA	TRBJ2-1	TGTGCCAGCAATTTAAGCGGTGAGCAGTTCTTC	CASNLSGEQFF
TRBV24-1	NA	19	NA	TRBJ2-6	TGTGCCACCAGCGAAGGGGTCCGGGGGGCGAAAACCGGGGCCAACGTCCTGACTTTC	CATSEGVRGAKTGANVLTF
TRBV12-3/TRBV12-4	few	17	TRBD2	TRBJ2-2	TGTGCCAGCAGAGCGGGCCTAGCGGGGCTTCACACCGGGGAGCTGTTTTTT	CASRAGLAGLHTGELFF
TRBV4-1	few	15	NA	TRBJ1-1	TGCGCCAGCAGCCAAGAACGAGGGGAGGGCACTGAAGCTTTCTTT	CASSQERGEGTEAFF
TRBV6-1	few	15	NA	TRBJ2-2	TGTGCCAGCAGTGAAATGGGGGGGCTAGCCGGGGAGCTGTTTTTT	CASSEMGGLAGELFF
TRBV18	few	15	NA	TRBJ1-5	TGTGCCAGCTCTCCGACGGGCTATAGCAATCAGCCCCAGCATTTT	CASSPTGYSNQPQHF
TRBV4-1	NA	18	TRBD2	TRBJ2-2	TGCGCCAGCAGCCAAGACCAGGGACTAGCTGCGATAACCGGGGAGCTGTTTTTT	CASSQDQGLAAITGELFF
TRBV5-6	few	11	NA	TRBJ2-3	TGTGCCAGCTTTTTGGGGGATACGCAGTATTTT	CASFLGDTQYF
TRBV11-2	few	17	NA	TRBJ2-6	TGTGCCAGCAGTCCCCAACGGCTGCTCTCTGGGGCCAACGTCCTGACTTTC	CASSPQRLLSGANVLTF
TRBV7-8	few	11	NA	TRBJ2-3	TGTGCCAGCAGCTTGGGGACCGAGACGTATTTT	CASSLGTETYF
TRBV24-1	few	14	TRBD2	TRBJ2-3	TGTGCCACCAGTCGACGGGGGGAGACAGATACGCAGTATTTT	CATSRRGETDTQYF